This entry lists 14 T cell receptor beta chains sequenced from one sample in a study of cytomegalovirus exposure and HLA in healthy donors. The PCR ran on 60 Vbeta and 13 Jbeta primers. Data came from immunoSEQ multiplex PCR; TCRdb stores just in-frame clones and leaves some out. The data contain roughly 110,000 clones, more than 65% of them seen just once; the ten biggest clones take up around 9.9%. The sequenced material came from PBMCs. The source of these receptors is a man aged 35-49 years in good health and CMV-seropositive.

About this clone: Other DNA sequences in this sample translate to the same CDR3. V usage is TRBV7-3 and J usage is TRBJ1-5; D gene uncertain. Germline values: CDR1 SGHTA, CDR2 FQGTGA. V lost 0 bases, J lost 6 bases, and 6 bases lay in between. The CDR3 contains 13 residues. CDR3: CASSLTGGQPQHF. The CDR3 region has the DNA TGTGCCAGCAGCTTAACCGGCGGTCAGCCCCAGCATTTT.

This clone occurred once. The V and J genes are TRBV27 and TRBJ1-5; no definite D call. The CDR3 extends over 14 amino acids. The V and J ends lost 3 bases and 6 bases respectively, with 12 bases between them. Germline values: CDR1 MNHEY, CDR2 SMNVEV (reference sequence). The CDR3 nucleotides read TGTGCCAGCAGTTTCCTTGCGGGCGGTCAGCCCCAGCATTTT. Translated: CASSFLAGGQPQHF.

The chain is built from TRBV2 and TRBJ1-5; 8 nucleotides match TRBD1. Germline V gene data show CDR1 as SNHLY and CDR2 as FYNNEI. The CDR3 contains 15 residues. Trimming took 4 bases from V and 2 from J; bases not matched to a gene: 4. The CDR3 loop reads CASSADRGGNQPQHF. As DNA, the CDR3 is TGTGCCAGCAGTGCCGACAGGGGAGGCAATCAGCCCCAGCATTTT.

The chain couples TRBV5-1 to TRBJ1-1; TRBD1 is a possible D gene (5 bases). CDR3 length equals 12 residues. V was trimmed by 4 bases and J by 6 bases, leaving 10 bases between them. Germline CDR1 SGHRS, CDR2 YFSETQ. This chain's CDR3 is CASSGAGPEAFF. DNA of the CDR3: TGCGCCAGCAGCGGGGCTGGACCTGAAGCTTTCTTT.

This clone was seen a few times. The chain employs TRBV6-5 and TRBJ1-6, with D tentatively TRBD1 (6 bases). This CDR3 comprises 16 residues. Trimming took 0 bases from V and 8 from J, leaving 14 bases between them. Germline values: CDR1 MNHEY, CDR2 SVGAGI. DNA for the CDR3: TGTGCCAGCAGTTACTCGACTCGGCCAGGGGATTCACCCCTCCACTTT. It specifies CASSYSTRPGDSPLHF.

V and J are TRBV5-1 and TRBJ2-2, with 12 nucleotides matching TRBD2. The CDR3 is made up of 16 amino acids. Per germline, CDR1 SGHRS and CDR2 YFSETQ. V shed 1 base and J 7 bases; nucleotides not matched to a gene: 5. The CDR3 loop reads CASSLRTSGELGELFF. CDR3 sequence (DNA): TGCGCCAGCAGCTTGCGGACTAGCGGGGAACTCGGGGAGCTGTTTTTT. Complete variable domain (other parts from reference TRBV5-1 and TRBJ2-2): KAGVTQTPRYLIKTRGQQVTLSCSPISGHRSVSWYQQTPGQGLQFLFEYFSETQRNKGNFPGRFSGRQFSNSRSEMNVSTLELGDSALYLCASSLRTSGELGELFFGEGSRLTVL.

This clone showed up just a few times. Germline and junction disagree at one end, which may indicate a read error. This chain uses TRBV7-9 with TRBJ2-1; D possibly corresponds to TRBD1 (6 bases). The CDR3 extends over 13 amino acids. Germline CDR1 and CDR2: SEHNR and FQNEAQ (reference sequence). In nucleotides, the CDR3 is TGTTCCAGCAGCTTATTCACAGGGAGTGAGCAGTTCTTC. As protein: CSSSLFTGSEQFF.

This chain uses TRBV10-3 with TRBJ1-3, with no clear D. With 0 bases removed from V and 3 bases from J, the gap between germline ends came to 12 bases. CDR3 length: 16 residues. Germline CDR1 and CDR2: ENHRY and SYGVKD. The CDR3 region is CAISESEDIDGNTIYF. The DNA for the CDR3 is TGTGCCATCAGTGAGTCAGAGGATATCGATGGAAACACCATATATTTT.

The V and J genes are TRBV28 and TRBJ1-2; D unresolved. The CDR3 is 12 residues long. The germline CDR1 and CDR2 sequences are MDHEN and SYDVKM. Trimming left V 6 bases short and J 3 bases short, with 8 bases between. CDR3 protein: CASRAEDYGYTF. The CDR3 nucleotides are TGTGCCAGCAGGGCAGAAGACTATGGCTACACCTTC.

The chain is built from TRBV7-8 and TRBJ1-1; possibly TRBD1 for D (5 bases). From germline, CDR1 is SGHVS and CDR2 FQNEAQ. V lost 0 bases, J lost 6 bases, and 8 bases lay in between. The CDR3 is made up of 13 amino acids. CDR3 residues: CASSLAWGAEAFF. The CDR3 coding sequence is TGTGCCAGCAGCTTAGCGTGGGGGGCTGAAGCTTTCTTT. The complete variable domain, with remaining parts taken from reference TRBV7-8 and TRBJ1-1, reads GAGVSQSPRYKVAKRGQDVALRCDPISGHVSLFWYQQALGQGPEFLTYFQNEAQLDKSGLPSDRFFAERPEGSVSTLKIQRTQQEDSAVYLCASSLAWGAEAFFGQGTRLTVV.

This CDR3 reads CASRSQGSSYNEQFF. CDR3 nucleotides: TGTGCCAGCAGATCGCAGGGGAGCTCCTACAATGAGCAGTTCTTC. The V and J genes are TRBV5-4 and TRBJ2-1; possible D gene TRBD1, 6 bases. Between the trimmed V and J ends, which lost 5 bases and 0 bases, there was a span of 12 bases. CDR3 length: 15 amino acids. The V gene's germline CDR1 is SGHNT and CDR2 YYREEE (reference sequence). The variable domain in full, with the rest retrieved from reference TRBV5-4 and TRBJ2-1, is ETGVTQSPTHLIKTRGQQVTLRCSSQSGHNTVSWYQQALGQGPQFIFQYYREEENGRGNFPPRFSGLQFPNYSSELNVNALELDDSALYLCASRSQGSSYNEQFFGPGTRLTVL.

This chain uses TRBV11-2 with TRBJ2-2; TRBD1 might be the D (6 bases). The CDR3 sequence is 15 residues long. V was trimmed by 7 bases and J by 4 bases, leaving 16 bases between them. Germline assignment: CDR1 SGHAT and CDR2 FQNNGV. The CDR3 region is CASTRRTVTTGELFF. As DNA, the CDR3 is TGTGCCAGCACTAGACGGACAGTGACCACCGGGGAGCTGTTTTTT.

The V call is TRBV27, the J call TRBJ1-6; D is unresolved. The CDR3 extends over 14 amino acids. Germline loops: CDR1 MNHEY, CDR2 SMNVEV (reference sequence). V lost 5 bases to trimming and J lost 2 bases, with 7 bases between them. The CDR3 nucleotides read TGTGCCAGCAGTCCTAGGACCTATAATTCACCCCTCCACTTT. It yields the protein CASSPRTYNSPLHF.

The CDR3 loop reads CASRASRTEAFF. The CDR3 DNA reads as TGTGCCAGCAGAGCATCGAGGACTGAAGCTTTCTTT. This sequence joins TRBV7-2 and TRBJ1-1; D not certain. This CDR3 region has 12 residues. The V gene's germline CDR1 is SGHTA and CDR2 FQGNSA. The ends were cut back, 6 bases at V and 5 bases at J, with 10 bases in the middle.